The present T cell receptor (beta chain) was sequenced within a study of blood T cells in healthy people across ages. With 6 bases clipped from V and 3 bases from J, the junction kept 6 bases outside the gene matches. CDR3 size: 15 residues. Germline V gene sequence: CDR1 MNHEY, CDR2 SVGEGT. Together with a sample-barcoded 5' primer, a J-beta primer mix was included in a second PCR lasting roughly 6 to 12 cycles. TCRdb reprocessed the 5' RACE reads via MiXCR and lists one record per CDR3 protein. The table records roughly 1.4 million distinct CDR3 sequences, around 59% of them present only once. This chain joins TRBV6-2 or TRBV6-3 and TRBJ2-3; 10 bases line up with TRBD2. The source is a man between 18 and 29 years old in good health. Sequencing was done on a sample of blood. As DNA, the CDR3 is TGTGCCAGCAGGAGTAGCGGGGGGCGAACAGATACGCAGTATTTT. Translation gives CASRSSGGRTDTQYF.